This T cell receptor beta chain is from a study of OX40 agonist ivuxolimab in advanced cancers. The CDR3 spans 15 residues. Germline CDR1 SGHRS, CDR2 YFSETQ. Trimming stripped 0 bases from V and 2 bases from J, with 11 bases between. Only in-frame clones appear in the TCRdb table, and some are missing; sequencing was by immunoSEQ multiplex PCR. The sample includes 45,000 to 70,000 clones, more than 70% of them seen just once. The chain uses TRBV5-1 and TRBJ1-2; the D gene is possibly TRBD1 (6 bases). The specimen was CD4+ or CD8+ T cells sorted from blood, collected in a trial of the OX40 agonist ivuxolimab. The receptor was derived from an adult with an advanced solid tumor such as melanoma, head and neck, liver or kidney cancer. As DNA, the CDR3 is TGCGCCAGCAGCTTGGGTCCAGGGGAGAACTATGGCTACACCTTC. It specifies CASSLGPGENYGYTF.